Below are 19 T cell receptor beta chains sequenced from a single sample in a study of T and B cells in COVID-19 patients. TRB was amplified from around 250-460 ng of blood genomic DNA. BIOMED2 TRB-A/B primer pools were used in multiplex TRB PCR. TCRdb ran MiXCR on the multiplex PCR reads and lists one entry per CDR3 protein. Of about 15,000 distinct CDR3 sequences listed, 25% to 30% were seen once; the top ten hold 3.5% to 5.5%. The sample comprised blood. All receptors come from a human donor who had recovered from COVID-19.

The chain links TRBV5-6 to TRBJ2-7, with D tentatively TRBD1 (5 bases). Germline V lookup: CDR1 SGHDT, CDR2 YYEEEE. This CDR3 contains 15 residues. The V gene lost 6 bases and the J gene lost 2 bases, with 18 bases spanning the gap. CDR3 region: CASNFISGIPYEQYF. Written as DNA, the CDR3 is TGTGCCAGCAACTTCATTTCAGGGATCCCCTACGAGCAGTACTTC. Combining the CDR3 with reference TRBV5-6 and TRBJ2-7 gives the whole variable domain DAGVTQSPTHLIKTRGQQVTLRCSPKSGHDTVSWYQQALGQGPQFIFQYYEEEERQRGNFPDRFSGHQFPNYSSELNVNALLLGDSALYLCASNFISGIPYEQYFGPGTRLTVT.

CDR3 sequence reads: CASSLVQVNSPLHF. The CDR3 coding sequence is TGTGCCAGCAGCTTAGTACAGGTTAATTCACCCCTCCACTTT. The rearrangement joins TRBV7-6 to TRBJ1-6, with D perhaps matching TRBD1 (5 bases). In germline, CDR1 is SGHVS, CDR2 FNYEAQ. The CDR3 covers 14 residues. V was cut by 1 base and J by 6 bases, with 7 bases left in between. The full variable domain, completed using reference TRBV7-6 and TRBJ1-6, is GAGVSQSPRYKVTKRGQDVALRCDPISGHVSLYWYRQALGQGPEFLTYFNYEAQQDKSGLPNDRFSAERPEGSISTLTIQRTEQRDSAMYRCASSLVQVNSPLHFGNGTRLTVT.

The V call is TRBV20-1, the J call TRBJ2-7; D unresolved. The germline CDR1 and CDR2 sequences are DFQATT and SNEGSKA (reference sequence). V was shortened by 3 bases and J by 3 bases, with 15 bases between the two germline ends. The CDR3 sequence is 14 residues long. The CDR3 sequence: CSASYSAGNYEQYF. The CDR3 DNA is TGCAGTGCTAGTTACTCGGCCGGAAACTACGAGCAGTACTTC.

Worth noting for this clonotype: A much larger clone sits a single nucleotide away, making a read error possible. The chain couples TRBV5-4 to TRBJ2-1, with 8 bases aligning to TRBD2. The CDR3 length is 15 residues. CDR1 SGHNT and CDR2 YYREEE come from the germline V gene (reference sequence). DNA of the CDR3: TGTGCCAGAAGCTCAAGGCGGGGGGAGCACAATGAGCAGTTCTTC. This codes for CARSSRRGEHNEQFF.

By sample share, this clonotype is medium-sized. The rearrangement uses TRBV6-5 and TRBJ1-2; TRBD1 agrees at 9 bases. The germline CDR1 and CDR2 sequences are MNHEY and SVGAGI. CDR3 length: 13 residues. With V trimmed by 6 bases and J by 8 bases, 7 bases remained unmatched. DNA of the CDR3: TGTGCCAGCAGACAGGGGGCGTATACCGGCTACACCTTC. It is translated as CASRQGAYTGYTF.

This clonotype turned up a few times. This chain uses TRBV7-3 with TRBJ2-2; a weak D match, TRBD1 (6 bases). Germline V gene lookup returns CDR1 SGHTA and CDR2 FQGTGA. CDR3 size: 13 residues. Trimming pared 5 bases from V and 6 bases from J, leaving 10 bases between. CDR3 coding DNA: TGTGCCAGCAGCGGGACACGGGCCGGGGAGCTGTTTTTT. Its translation is CASSGTRAGELFF.

The gene calls are TRBV10-2 and TRBJ2-5; 7 nucleotides align to TRBD1. After removal of 2 bases from V and 5 bases from J, the junction contained 2 bases not matched to a gene. The CDR3 extends over 13 amino acids. Germline CDR1 and CDR2: WSHSY and SAAADI. This CDR3 is CASSETQGETQYF. The DNA of the CDR3 is TGCGCCAGCAGTGAGACACAGGGGGAGACCCAGTACTTC.

This clonotype was seen at least ten times. The V gene is TRBV6-6, the J gene TRBJ2-1, with 9 positions matching TRBD2. This CDR3 region has 17 residues. Losses at the gene ends were 1 base for V and 4 bases for J; bases not matched to a gene: 8. CDR1 is MNHNY and CDR2 is SVGAGI in the germline V gene (reference sequence). CDR3 bases: TGTGCCAGCAGTTACTATAAGGCGGGGGGGCGTTACAATGAGCAGTTCTTC. This sequence encodes CASSYYKAGGRYNEQFF.

About this clonotype: This may come from a read error, since a much larger clone is one base off. The chain has TRBV6-1 and TRBJ2-1; D possibly corresponds to TRBD2 (6 bases). Germline-derived CDR1 and CDR2 are MNHNS and SASEGT. The CDR3 has 14 residues. The CDR3 loop is CGSSVTTWGDEQFF. In DNA form, the CDR3 reads TGTGGCAGCAGTGTAACTACCTGGGGGGATGAGCAGTTCTTC.

In its sample, this clonotype was seen many times. The genes are TRBV27 and TRBJ1-6; D perhaps matches TRBD1 (6 bases). Germline CDR1 is MNHEY and CDR2 is SMNVEV (reference sequence). The CDR3 sequence is 14 residues long. Between the trimmed V and J ends, which lost 3 bases and 9 bases, there was a span of 12 bases. The CDR3 region has the DNA TGTGCCAGCAGTTTGGGGGGGGACATTTCACCCCTCCACTTT. Translated, it gives CASSLGGDISPLHF.

This chain links TRBV5-4 with TRBJ2-7; 8 bases are a match to TRBD1. The V gene end was trimmed by 5 bases and the J gene end by 4 bases; junction bases not matched to a gene: 5. In germline, CDR1 is SGHNT, CDR2 YYREEE (reference sequence). The CDR3 has 13 amino acids. Here the CDR3 reads CASSRTGKYEQYF. The CDR3 DNA reads as TGTGCCAGCAGTCGGACAGGGAAATACGAGCAGTACTTC. The entire variable domain, with the rest obtained from reference TRBV5-4 and TRBJ2-7, is as follows: ETGVTQSPTHLIKTRGQQVTLRCSSQSGHNTVSWYQQALGQGPQFIFQYYREEENGRGNFPPRFSGLQFPNYSSELNVNALELDDSALYLCASSRTGKYEQYFGPGTRLTVT.

The rearrangement links TRBV12-3 or TRBV12-4 to TRBJ1-1, with D unresolved. The CDR3 has 13 residues. Trimming took 4 bases from V and 1 from J, leaving 7 bases between them. The CDR3 nucleotides are TGTGCCAGCAGTTCAGGAAAGAACACTGAAGCTTTCTTT. Protein: CASSSGKNTEAFF.

The chain carries TRBV7-4 and TRBJ2-7, with 9 bases matching TRBD1. The CDR3 covers 13 residues. Germline loops: CDR1 SGHVT, CDR2 SQSDAQ. V lost 5 bases, J lost 9 bases, and 8 bases stayed unmatched. The CDR3 reads CASSRDRGKVQYF. In nucleotides, the CDR3 is TGTGCCAGCAGCCGTGACAGGGGGAAGGTGCAGTACTTC.

This clonotype is medium-sized within its sample. This sequence joins TRBV6-5 and TRBJ2-7; the D gene is possibly TRBD2 (7 bases). This CDR3 contains 14 residues. Looked up from germline, CDR1 is MNHEY and CDR2 is SVGAGI. V shed 4 bases and J shed 4 bases, with 14 bases lying between them. The DNA for the CDR3 is TGTGCCAGCAGTTCCCTCGGGGGGCCGTACGAGCAGTACTTC. Its protein product is CASSSLGGPYEQYF.

Relative to its sample, this clonotype is medium-sized. The chain carries TRBV19 and TRBJ2-1; 7 bases align to TRBD2. V shed 3 bases and J 7 bases; nucleotides not matched to a gene: 6. Per germline, CDR1 LNHDA and CDR2 SQIVND (reference sequence). This CDR3 is 14 amino acids long. CDR3 bases: TGTGCCAGTAGTATCCCCGGGACTAAAAATGAGCAGTTCTTC. Translating gives CASSIPGTKNEQFF.

The rearrangement links TRBV6-1 to TRBJ1-4; D possibly corresponds to TRBD1 (5 bases). The CDR3 is made up of 11 amino acids. Per the germline V gene, CDR1 is MNHNS and CDR2 is SASEGT. V dropped 2 bases and J dropped 12 bases, with 7 bases sitting between them. As DNA, the CDR3 is TGTGCCAGCAGTGAATTAGGGGAACTGTTTTTT. Amino acids: CASSELGELFF.

The V call is TRBV4-3, the J call TRBJ2-1, with D perhaps matching TRBD2 (5 bases). Trimming cost V 4 bases and J 6 bases, with 16 bases left between them. Looked up from germline, CDR1 is LGHNA and CDR2 is YSLEER. CDR3 length: 15 residues. The CDR3: CASSPQPLVPNEQFF. DNA of the CDR3: TGCGCCAGCAGCCCCCAACCACTAGTACCCAATGAGCAGTTCTTC.

This clonotype is medium-sized within its sample. The DNA of the CDR3 is TGCAGCGTCCTAAGCGGGACAGGGGGCACAGATACGCAGTATTTT. Its translation: CSVLSGTGGTDTQYF. The chain combines TRBV29-1 with TRBJ2-3, with 10 positions matching TRBD1. Germline CDR1 SQVTM, CDR2 ANQGSEA. V trimming: 6 bases; J trimming: 1 base; junction bases outside the gene matches: 7. The CDR3 sequence is 15 residues long.

The chain combines TRBV20-1 with TRBJ2-5, with 9 bases identical to TRBD1. V dropped 4 bases and J dropped 0; count of bases not matched to a gene: 6. The germline V gene encodes CDR1 DFQATT and CDR2 SNEGSKA (reference sequence). This CDR3 spans 15 amino acids. The CDR3 region is CSAIRDREYQETQYF. Here the CDR3 DNA reads TGCAGTGCTATCCGGGACAGGGAGTACCAAGAGACCCAGTACTTC.